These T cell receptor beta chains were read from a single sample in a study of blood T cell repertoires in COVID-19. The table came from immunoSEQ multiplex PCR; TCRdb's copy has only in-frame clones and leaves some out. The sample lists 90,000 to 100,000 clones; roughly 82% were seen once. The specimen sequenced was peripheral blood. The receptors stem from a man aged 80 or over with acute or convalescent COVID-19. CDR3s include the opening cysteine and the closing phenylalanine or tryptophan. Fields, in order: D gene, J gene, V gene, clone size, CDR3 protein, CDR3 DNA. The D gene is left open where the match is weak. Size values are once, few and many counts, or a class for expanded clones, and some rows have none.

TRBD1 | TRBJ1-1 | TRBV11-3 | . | CASSSNTVRGLTEAFF | TGTGCCAGCAGCTCCAATACAGTCAGGGGGTTAACTGAAGCTTTCTTT
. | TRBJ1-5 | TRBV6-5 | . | CASTVTGGLGQPQHF | TGTGCCAGCACCGTTACCGGGGGACTCGGGCAGCCCCAGCATTTT
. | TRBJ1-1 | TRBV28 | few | CASSFDTEAFF | TGTGCCAGCAGTTTCGACACTGAAGCTTTCTTT
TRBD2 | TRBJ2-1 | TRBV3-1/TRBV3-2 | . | CASSSLLGTSGADEQFF | TGTGCCAGCAGTTCTCTGCTAGGGACTAGCGGGGCAGATGAGCAGTTCTTC
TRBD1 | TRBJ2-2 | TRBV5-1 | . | CASSRPTGIGDTGELFF | TGCGCCAGCAGTCGTCCGACAGGGATCGGGGACACCGGGGAGCTGTTTTTT
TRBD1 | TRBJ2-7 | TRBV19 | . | CASSLGGTGGYEQYF | TGTGCCAGTAGCCTAGGGGGGACAGGAGGCTACGAGCAGTACTTC
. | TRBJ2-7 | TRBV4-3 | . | CASSQDALSYEQYF | TGCGCCAGCAGCCAAGATGCGCTCTCCTACGAGCAGTACTTC
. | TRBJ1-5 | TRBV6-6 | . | CASSSGVLSNQPQHF | TGTGCCAGCAGTTCGGGGGTTCTTAGCAATCAGCCCCAGCATTTT
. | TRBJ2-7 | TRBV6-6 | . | CASRPGGTLSYEQYF | TGTGCCAGCAGACCAGGGGGGACCCTCTCCTACGAGCAGTACTTC
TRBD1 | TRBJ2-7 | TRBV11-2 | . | CASSWDRGSEQYF | TGTGCCAGCAGCTGGGACAGGGGATCCGAGCAGTACTTC
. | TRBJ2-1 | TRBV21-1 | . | CASSKEGASGPYNEQFF | TGTGCCAGCAGCAAAGAAGGGGCTAGCGGCCCATACAATGAGCAGTTCTTC
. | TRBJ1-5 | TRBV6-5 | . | CASKRAGQPQHF | TGTGCCAGCAAGAGGGCAGGACAGCCCCAGCATTTT
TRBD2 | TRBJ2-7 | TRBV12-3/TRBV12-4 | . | CASASGRVTEQYF | TGTGCCAGCGCTAGCGGGAGGGTTACCGAGCAGTACTTC
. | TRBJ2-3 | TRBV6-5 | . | CASSLRGGGGTDTQYF | TGTGCCAGCAGTTTAAGGGGAGGAGGAGGGACAGATACGCAGTATTTT
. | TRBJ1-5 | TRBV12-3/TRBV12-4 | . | CASTLSNQPQHF | TGTGCCAGCACCCTCTCCAATCAGCCCCAGCATTTT
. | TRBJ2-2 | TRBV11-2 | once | CASSLERLNTGELFF | TGTGCCAGCAGCTTAGAGAGACTAAACACCGGGGAGCTGTTTTTT
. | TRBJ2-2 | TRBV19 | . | CASNRDVVSGELFF | TGTGCCAGCAATCGGGATGTTGTGAGCGGGGAGCTGTTTTTT
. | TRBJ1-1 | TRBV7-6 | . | CASSLVQVVWNTEAFF | TGTGCCAGCAGCTTAGTCCAGGTTGTTTGGAACACTGAAGCTTTCTTT
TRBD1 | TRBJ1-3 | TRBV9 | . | CASSGPGTVGNTIYF | TGTGCCAGCAGCGGTCCCGGGACAGTTGGAAACACCATATATTTT
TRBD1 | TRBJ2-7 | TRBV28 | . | CASSLPGTVYEQYF | TGTGCCAGCAGTTTACCCGGGACAGTCTACGAGCAGTACTTC
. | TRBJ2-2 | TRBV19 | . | CASNGGMNTGELFF | TGTGCCAGTAATGGGGGGATGAACACCGGGGAGCTGTTTTTT
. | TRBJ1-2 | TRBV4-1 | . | CASSQSLYNYGYTF | TGCGCCAGCAGCCAAAGCCTCTATAACTATGGCTACACCTTC
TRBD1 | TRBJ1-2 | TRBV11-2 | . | CASSLGTGRHYGYTF | TGTGCCAGCAGCTTAGGGACAGGGAGACACTATGGCTACACCTTC
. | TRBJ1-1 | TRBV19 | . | CASTDDMNTEAFF | TGTGCCAGTACAGACGACATGAACACTGAAGCTTTCTTT
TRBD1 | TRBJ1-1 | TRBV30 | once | CAWSDRVPFEAFF | TGTGCCTGGAGCGACAGGGTACCCTTTGAAGCTTTCTTT
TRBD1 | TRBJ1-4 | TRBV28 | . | CASSPGGQGNEKLFF | TGTGCCAGCAGCCCTGGGGGACAGGGGAACGAAAAACTGTTTTTT
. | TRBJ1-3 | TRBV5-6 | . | CASSFNRLGRPDSGNTIYF | TGTGCCAGCAGCTTTAACAGGCTCGGGAGACCCGACTCTGGAAACACCATATATTTT
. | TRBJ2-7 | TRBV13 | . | CASRAGANYEQYF | TGTGCCAGTCGAGCAGGGGCGAACTACGAGCAGTACTTC
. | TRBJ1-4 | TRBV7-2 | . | CASRPAQPNEKLFF | TGTGCCAGCCGCCCGGCACAGCCTAATGAAAAACTGTTTTTT
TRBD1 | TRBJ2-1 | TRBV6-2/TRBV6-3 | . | CASSPGTGGSEQFF | TGTGCCAGCAGTCCCGGGACAGGGGGCTCTGAGCAGTTCTTC
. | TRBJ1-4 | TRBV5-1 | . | CASSLGPAGRTNEKLFF | TGCGCCAGCAGCTTGGGGCCCGCAGGGAGGACTAATGAAAAACTGTTTTTT
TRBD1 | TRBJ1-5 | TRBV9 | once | CASSSDRGPHQPQHF | TGTGCCAGCAGCTCAGACAGGGGCCCCCATCAGCCCCAGCATTTT
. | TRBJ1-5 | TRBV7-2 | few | CASSFSSGMNQPQHF | TGTGCCAGCAGCTTTAGCTCAGGGATGAATCAGCCCCAGCATTTT
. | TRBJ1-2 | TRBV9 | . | CASSVVRGSGYTF | TGTGCCAGCAGCGTAGTAAGGGGGTCTGGCTACACCTTC
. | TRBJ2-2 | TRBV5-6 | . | CASSPFTGELFF | TGTGCCAGCAGCCCCTTTACCGGGGAGCTGTTTTTT
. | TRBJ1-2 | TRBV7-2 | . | CASTLDRGLKANYGYTF | TGTGCCAGCACTCTCGATCGGGGATTGAAAGCTAACTATGGCTACACCTTC
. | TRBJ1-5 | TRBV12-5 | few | CASGSFQGRDQPQHF | TGTGCTAGTGGTTCGTTCCAGGGAAGAGATCAGCCCCAGCATTTT
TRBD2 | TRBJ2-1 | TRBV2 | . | CASRGERGYHNEQFF | TGTGCCAGCAGAGGGGAGCGGGGTTACCACAATGAGCAGTTCTTC
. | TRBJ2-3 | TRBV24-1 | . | CATSDPLSTDTQYF | TGTGCCACCAGTGATCCCCTCAGCACAGATACGCAGTATTTT
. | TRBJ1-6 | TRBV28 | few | CASSPPRQGYSPLHF | TGTGCCAGCAGTCCCCCCCGGCAGGGGTATTCACCCCTCCACTTT
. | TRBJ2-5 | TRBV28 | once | CASSLNRGGQETQYF | TGTGCCAGCAGTTTAAACAGGGGAGGACAAGAGACCCAGTACTTC
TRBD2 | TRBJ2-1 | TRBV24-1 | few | CATRLPSGIRDNEQFF | TGTGCCACCAGGCTGCCTAGCGGGATAAGAGACAATGAGCAGTTCTTC
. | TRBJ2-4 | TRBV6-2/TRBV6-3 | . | CASSRDLGLAKNIQYF | TGTGCCAGCAGTAGGGATCTCGGACTGGCCAAAAACATTCAGTACTTC
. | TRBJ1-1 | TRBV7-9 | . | CASSVTGMNTEAFF | TGTGCCAGCAGCGTTACAGGGATGAACACTGAAGCTTTCTTT
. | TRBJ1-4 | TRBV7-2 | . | CASSPKQGLGEKLFF | TGTGCCAGCAGCCCCAAACAGGGTCTCGGTGAAAAACTGTTTTTT
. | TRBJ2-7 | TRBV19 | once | CATLGTSSYEQYF | TGTGCCACCCTGGGGACATCCTCCTACGAGCAGTACTTC
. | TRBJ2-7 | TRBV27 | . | CASSLRDTAGLYEQYF | TGTGCCAGCAGTTTACGGGACACGGCTGGGCTCTACGAGCAGTACTTC
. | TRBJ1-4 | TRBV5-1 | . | CASSAGIVATNEKLFF | TGCGCCAGCAGCGCCGGGATCGTTGCAACTAATGAAAAACTGTTTTTT
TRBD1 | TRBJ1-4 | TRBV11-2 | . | CASSYGTGGGKLFF | TGTGCCAGCAGTTATGGGACAGGGGGGGGAAAACTGTTTTTT
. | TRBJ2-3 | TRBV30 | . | CAWSVPVQEQYF | TGTGCCTGGAGTGTACCGGTGCAGGAGCAGTATTTT
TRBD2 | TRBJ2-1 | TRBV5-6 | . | CASSLPGGMYNEQFF | TGTGCCAGCAGCTTACCGGGGGGGATGTACAATGAGCAGTTCTTC
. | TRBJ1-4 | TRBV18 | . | CASSAGQSYNEKLFF | TGTGCCAGCTCGGCAGGACAGAGTTATAATGAAAAACTGTTTTTT
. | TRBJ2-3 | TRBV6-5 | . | CASRPGLKTDTQYF | TGTGCCAGCAGACCGGGTCTGAAAACAGATACGCAGTATTTT
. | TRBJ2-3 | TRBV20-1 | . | CSASWSRGSTDTQYF | TGCAGTGCTAGTTGGTCCAGGGGAAGCACAGATACGCAGTATTTT
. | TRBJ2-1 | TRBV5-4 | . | CASSLGQSYNEQFF | TGTGCCAGCAGCCTCGGACAGTCATACAATGAGCAGTTCTTC